The clone carrying this T cell receptor (beta chain) showed up just a few times. Its antigen is unknown. Researchers reported sorting CD4+ naive, central memory, regulatory and stem cell-like memory cells via CD45RO/CCR7/CD25/CD127/CD95/CD27. This entry is derived from a study of beta chain features in type 1 diabetes. About the study: Summed over all samples, the examined sorted cells came to under 110,000,000. Study results and caveats: Among patients, naive, central memory and Treg TCRB repertoires appeared more similar than among healthy donors.

The study reverse transcribed the entire isolated RNA, so it sequenced expressed TCRB transcripts. Mean read depth for naive, central memory and regulatory T cell samples was roughly 4 million reads. Sequencing was performed with immunoSEQ multiplex PCR; in TCRdb, only in-frame clones are kept and a portion is missing. This sample has hundreds of thousands of clones; less than 10% occur once, and the top ten carry approximately 0.44%. This TCR was recovered from a woman aged 18-35 years in good health. The sequenced material came from central memory CD4+ T cells from blood.

This chain's CDR3 is CASSTTRAQVDQETQYF. CDR3 coding DNA: TGTGCCAGCAGCACGACCCGGGCGCAGGTTGACCAAGAGACCCAGTACTTC. The chain carries TRBV2 and TRBJ2-5, with D uncertain. Germline-derived CDR1 and CDR2 are SNHLY and FYNNEI. The CDR3 length is 17 residues. Trimming took 6 bases from V and 0 from J, leaving 20 bases between them.